This T cell receptor beta chain stems from a study of blood T cell repertoires in COVID-19. Study information: Specimens from acute and convalescent COVID-19 originated in the United States, Italy and Spain. T cells, B-cell-depleted T cells, or PBMCs supplied cDNA or gDNA.

Authors' data handling: Nucleated cell counts were estimated from reference gene primer amplification. Only in-frame clones appear in the TCRdb table, and some are missing; sequencing was by immunoSEQ multiplex PCR. V and J calls and clone size are as listed in that table; D and trimming were resolved from the DNA. Among about 250,000 clones listed, around nine tenths were seen once. V lost 2 bases, J lost 3 bases, and 8 bases stayed unmatched. CDR1 is MDHEN, CDR2 SYDVKM, per germline. The CDR3 has 16 amino acids. Sequenced material: peripheral blood. The V call is TRBV28, the J call TRBJ1-1, with TRBD1 identical over 8 bases. This receptor was taken from a woman between 55 and 75 years old who had recovered from COVID-19. The CDR3 is CASSLGRGRGDTEAFF. The CDR3, as DNA: TGTGCCAGCAGTTTAGGCAGGGGGCGCGGGGACACTGAAGCTTTCTTT.